This T cell receptor beta chain originates from a study of glioma-infiltrating T cells. Per germline, CDR1 WSHSY and CDR2 SAAADI. The CDR3 has 16 residues. Amplification of TCR alpha and beta CDR3 regions from RNA used iRepertoire nested multiplex PCR. MiXCR, applied by TCRdb to the multiplex PCR reads, yields one record per CDR3 protein. This table has around 93,000 distinct CDR3 sequences, around 40% appearing once. About this clonotype itself: An end of the junction does not agree with germline; a read error may underlie this.

This rearrangement joins TRBV10-2 to TRBJ2-7; weak D call: TRBD1 (6 bases). The receptor was derived from a human donor with low-grade glioma or glioblastoma, undergoing nonglioma brain surgery, or in good health (not recorded which). Source material: glioma tissue, nonneoplastic brain tissue, or PBMCs (not recorded which). The CDR3 loop reads CASSSTQSTGYYEQYF. The CDR3 DNA follows: TGCGCAAGCAGTTCCACTCAGAGCACAGGGTACTACGAGCAGTACTTC.